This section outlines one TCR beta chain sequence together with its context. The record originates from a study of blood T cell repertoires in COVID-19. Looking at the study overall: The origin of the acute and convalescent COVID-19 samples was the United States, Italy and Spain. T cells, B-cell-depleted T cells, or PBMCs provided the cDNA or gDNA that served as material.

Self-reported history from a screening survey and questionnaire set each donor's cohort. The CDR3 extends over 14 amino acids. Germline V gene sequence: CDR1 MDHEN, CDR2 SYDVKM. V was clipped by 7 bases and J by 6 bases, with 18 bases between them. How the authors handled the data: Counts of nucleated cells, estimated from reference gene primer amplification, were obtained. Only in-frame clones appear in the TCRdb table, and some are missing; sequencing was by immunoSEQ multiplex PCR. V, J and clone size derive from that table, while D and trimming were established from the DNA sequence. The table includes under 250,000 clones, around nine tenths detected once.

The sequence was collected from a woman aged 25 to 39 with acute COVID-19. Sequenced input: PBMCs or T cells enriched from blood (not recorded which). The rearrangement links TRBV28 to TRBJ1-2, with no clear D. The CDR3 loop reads CASTRMTRSHGYTF. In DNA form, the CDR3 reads TGTGCCAGCACCAGAATGACCCGGAGCCATGGCTACACCTTC.